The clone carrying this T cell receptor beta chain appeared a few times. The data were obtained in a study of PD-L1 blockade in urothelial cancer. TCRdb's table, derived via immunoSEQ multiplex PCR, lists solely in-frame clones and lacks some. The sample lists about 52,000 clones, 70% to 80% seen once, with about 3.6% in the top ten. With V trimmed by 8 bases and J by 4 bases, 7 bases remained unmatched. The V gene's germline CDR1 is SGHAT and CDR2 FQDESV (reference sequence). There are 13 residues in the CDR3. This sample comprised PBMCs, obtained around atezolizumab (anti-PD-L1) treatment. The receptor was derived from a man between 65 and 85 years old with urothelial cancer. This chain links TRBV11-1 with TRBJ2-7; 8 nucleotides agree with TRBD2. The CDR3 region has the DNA TGTGCCAGCCAACTTCGGGGGGGGTACGAGCAGTACTTC. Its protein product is CASQLRGGYEQYF.